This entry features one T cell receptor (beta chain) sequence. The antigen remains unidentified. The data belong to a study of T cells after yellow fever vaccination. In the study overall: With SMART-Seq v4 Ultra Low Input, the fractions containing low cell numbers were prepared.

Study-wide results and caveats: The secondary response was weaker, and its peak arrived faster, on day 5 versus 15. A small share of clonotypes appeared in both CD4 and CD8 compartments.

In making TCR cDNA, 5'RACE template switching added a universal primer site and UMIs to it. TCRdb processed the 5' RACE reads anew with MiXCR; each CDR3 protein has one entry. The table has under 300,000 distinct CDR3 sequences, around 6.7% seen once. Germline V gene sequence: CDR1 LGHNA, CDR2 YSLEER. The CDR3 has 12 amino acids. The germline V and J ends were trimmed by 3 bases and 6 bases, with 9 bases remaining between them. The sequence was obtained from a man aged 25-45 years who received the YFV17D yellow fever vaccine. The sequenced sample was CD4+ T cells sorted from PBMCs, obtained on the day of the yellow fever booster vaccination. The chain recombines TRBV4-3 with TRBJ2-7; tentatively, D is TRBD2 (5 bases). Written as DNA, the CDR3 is TGCGCCAGCAGCCACGGCGCGGGCGAGCAGTACTTC. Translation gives CASSHGAGEQYF.